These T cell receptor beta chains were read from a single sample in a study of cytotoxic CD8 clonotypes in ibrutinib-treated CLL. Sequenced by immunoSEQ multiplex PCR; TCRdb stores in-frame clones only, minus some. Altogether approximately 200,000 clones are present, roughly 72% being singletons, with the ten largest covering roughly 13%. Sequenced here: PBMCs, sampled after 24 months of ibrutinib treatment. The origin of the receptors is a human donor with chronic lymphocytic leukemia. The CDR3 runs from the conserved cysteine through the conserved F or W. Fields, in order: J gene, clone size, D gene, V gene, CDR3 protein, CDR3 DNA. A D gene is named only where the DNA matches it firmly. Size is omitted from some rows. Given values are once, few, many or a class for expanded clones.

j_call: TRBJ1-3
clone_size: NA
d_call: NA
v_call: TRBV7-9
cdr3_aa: CASSFGRNRDAGNTIYF
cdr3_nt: TGTGCCAGCAGCTTTGGGCGCAACAGGGATGCTGGAAACACCATATATTTT

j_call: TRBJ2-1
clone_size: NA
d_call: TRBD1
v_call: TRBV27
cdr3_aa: CASSSGTDYNEQFF
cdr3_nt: TGTGCCAGCAGTTCCGGGACAGACTACAATGAGCAGTTCTTC

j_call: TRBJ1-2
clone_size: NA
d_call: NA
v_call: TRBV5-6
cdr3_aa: CASSWGEERGYTF
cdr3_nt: TGTGCCAGCAGTTGGGGGGAGGAACGAGGCTACACCTTC

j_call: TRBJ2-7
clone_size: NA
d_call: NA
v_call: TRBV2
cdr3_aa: CASSDRAGSYEQYF
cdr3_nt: TGTGCCAGCAGTGACAGGGCCGGATCCTACGAGCAGTACTTC

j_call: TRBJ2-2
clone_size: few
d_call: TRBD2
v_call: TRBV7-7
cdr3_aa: CASSLSGSGELFF
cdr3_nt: TGTGCTAGCAGCCTTAGCGGGAGTGGGGAGCTGTTTTTT

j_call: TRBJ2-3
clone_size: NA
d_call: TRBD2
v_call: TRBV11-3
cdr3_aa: CASSIGRGTDTQYF
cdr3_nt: TGTGCCAGCAGCATAGGGAGGGGCACAGATACGCAGTATTTT

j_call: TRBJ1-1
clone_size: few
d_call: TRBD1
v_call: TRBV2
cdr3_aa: CASSEQGAEAFF
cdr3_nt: TGTGCCAGCAGTGAACAGGGGGCTGAAGCTTTCTTT

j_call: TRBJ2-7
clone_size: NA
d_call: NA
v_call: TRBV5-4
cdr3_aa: CASRSDRDFSYEQYF
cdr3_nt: TGTGCCAGCAGGTCCGACCGGGACTTCTCCTACGAGCAGTACTTC

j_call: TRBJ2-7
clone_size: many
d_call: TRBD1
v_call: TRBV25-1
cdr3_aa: CASSGRGQVHEQYF
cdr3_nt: TGTGCCAGCAGTGGACGAGGACAGGTCCACGAGCAGTACTTC

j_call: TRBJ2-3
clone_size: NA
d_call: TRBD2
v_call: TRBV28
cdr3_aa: CASSLKGLAGGSTDTQYF
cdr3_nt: TGTGCCAGCAGTTTAAAGGGACTAGCGGGAGGAAGCACAGATACGCAGTATTTT

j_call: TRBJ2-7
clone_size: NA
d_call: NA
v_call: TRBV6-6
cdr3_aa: CASSYNGEQYF
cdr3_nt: TGTGCCAGCAGTTACAACGGCGAGCAGTACTTC

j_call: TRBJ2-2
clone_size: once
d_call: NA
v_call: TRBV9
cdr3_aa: CASRDLQGTGELFF
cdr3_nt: TGTGCCAGCAGGGATTTACAGGGAACCGGGGAGCTGTTTTTT

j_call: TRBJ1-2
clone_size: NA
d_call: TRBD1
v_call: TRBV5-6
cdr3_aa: CASSGDRVSIYGYTF
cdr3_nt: TGTGCCAGCAGCGGGGACAGGGTATCGATTTATGGCTACACCTTC

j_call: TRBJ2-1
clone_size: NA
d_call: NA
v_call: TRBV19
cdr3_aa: CASGGRRAIYNEQFF
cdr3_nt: TGTGCCAGCGGGGGCCGGAGGGCCATTTACAATGAGCAGTTCTTC

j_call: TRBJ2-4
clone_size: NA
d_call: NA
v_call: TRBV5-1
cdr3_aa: CASTAGIAKNIQYF
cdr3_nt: TGCGCCAGTACCGCAGGCATAGCCAAAAACATTCAGTACTTC

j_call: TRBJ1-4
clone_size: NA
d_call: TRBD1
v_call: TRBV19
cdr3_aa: CASSMDRVTLSSNEKLFF
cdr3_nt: TGTGCCAGTAGTATGGACAGGGTTACACTGAGTTCGAATGAAAAACTGTTTTTT

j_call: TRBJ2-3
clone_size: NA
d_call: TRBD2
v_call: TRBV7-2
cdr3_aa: CASSLASGMGTDTQYF
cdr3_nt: TGTGCCAGCAGCTTGGCAAGCGGGATGGGTACAGATACGCAGTATTTT

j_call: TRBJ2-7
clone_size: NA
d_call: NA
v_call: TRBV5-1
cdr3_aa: CASSLVFSERTYEQYF
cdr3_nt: TGCGCCAGCAGCTTGGTCTTCAGCGAGCGGACCTACGAGCAGTACTTC

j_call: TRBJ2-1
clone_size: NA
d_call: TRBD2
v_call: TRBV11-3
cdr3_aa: CASSSGLAGIYNEQFF
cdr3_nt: TGTGCCAGCAGCTCCGGACTAGCGGGAATCTACAATGAGCAGTTCTTC

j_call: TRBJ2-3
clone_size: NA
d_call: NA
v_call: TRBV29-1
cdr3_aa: CSAVTATDTQYF
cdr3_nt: TGCAGCGCCGTGACAGCCACAGATACGCAGTATTTT

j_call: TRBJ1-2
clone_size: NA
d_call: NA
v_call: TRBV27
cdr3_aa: CASSQGLGASYTF
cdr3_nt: TGTGCCAGCAGTCAGGGACTCGGGGCGAGCTACACCTTC

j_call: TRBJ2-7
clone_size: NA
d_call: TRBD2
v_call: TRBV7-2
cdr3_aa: CASSLAQRGYEQYF
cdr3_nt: TGTGCCAGCAGCTTAGCCCAGCGGGGATACGAGCAGTACTTC

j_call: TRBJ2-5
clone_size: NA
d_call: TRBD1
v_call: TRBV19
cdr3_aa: CASSPTTGGVKTQYF
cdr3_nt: TGTGCCAGTAGCCCTACGACAGGGGGTGTGAAGACCCAGTACTTC

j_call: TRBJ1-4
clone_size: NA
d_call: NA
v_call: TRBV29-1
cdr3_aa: CSVDRRAGEKLFF
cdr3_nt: TGCAGCGTTGATCGTAGGGCCGGGGAAAAACTGTTTTTT

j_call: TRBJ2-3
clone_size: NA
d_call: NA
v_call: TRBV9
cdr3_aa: CASSAQISGTNTDTQYF
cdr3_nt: TGTGCCAGCAGCGCGCAGATTAGCGGAACGAACACAGATACGCAGTATTTT

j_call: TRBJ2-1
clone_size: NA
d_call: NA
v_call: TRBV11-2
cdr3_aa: CASSRRDLYYNEQFF
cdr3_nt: TGTGCCAGCAGCCGACGGGACTTGTACTACAATGAGCAGTTCTTC

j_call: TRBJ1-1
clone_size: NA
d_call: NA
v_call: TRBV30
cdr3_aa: CAWSTRKNTEAFF
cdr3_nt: TGTGCCTGGAGTACCAGGAAGAACACTGAAGCTTTCTTT

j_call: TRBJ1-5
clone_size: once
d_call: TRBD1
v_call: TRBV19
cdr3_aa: CASSISGAGGFRNNQPQHF
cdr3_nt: TGTGCCAGTAGTATAAGCGGGGCAGGGGGCTTTCGAAACAATCAGCCCCAGCATTTT

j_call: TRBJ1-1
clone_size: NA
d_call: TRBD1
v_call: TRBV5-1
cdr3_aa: CASSLDEQGAGLEAFF
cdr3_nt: TGCGCCAGCAGCTTGGATGAGCAGGGGGCCGGGCTTGAAGCTTTCTTT

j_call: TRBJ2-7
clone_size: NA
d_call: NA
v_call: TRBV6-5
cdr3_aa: CASSYSARRTSYEQYF
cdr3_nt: TGTGCCAGCAGTTACTCGGCCAGGCGGACTTCCTACGAGCAGTACTTC

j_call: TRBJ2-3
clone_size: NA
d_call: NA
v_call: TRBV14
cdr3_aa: CASSQVAGASDTQYF
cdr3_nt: TGTGCCAGCAGCCAAGTGGCAGGAGCCTCAGATACGCAGTATTTT

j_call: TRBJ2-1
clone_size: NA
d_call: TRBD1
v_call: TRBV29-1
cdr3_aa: CSVEGTGETYNEQFF
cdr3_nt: TGCAGCGTTGAGGGGACAGGGGAAACCTACAATGAGCAGTTCTTC

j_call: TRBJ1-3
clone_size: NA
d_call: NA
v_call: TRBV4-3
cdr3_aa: CASSLEGWENTIYF
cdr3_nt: TGCGCCAGCAGCCTCGAAGGATGGGAAAACACCATATATTTT

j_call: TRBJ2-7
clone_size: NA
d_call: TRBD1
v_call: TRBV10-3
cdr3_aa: CAISDPGQGTEEQYF
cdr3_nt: TGTGCCATCAGTGATCCGGGACAGGGAACGGAAGAGCAGTACTTC

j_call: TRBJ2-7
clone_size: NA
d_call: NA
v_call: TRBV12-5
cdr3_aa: CASGRNFYEQYF
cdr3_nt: TGTGCTAGTGGACGGAACTTCTACGAGCAGTACTTC

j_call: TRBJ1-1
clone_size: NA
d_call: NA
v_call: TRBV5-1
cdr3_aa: CASSLSGDSGTEAFF
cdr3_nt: TGCGCCAGCAGCTTGTCCGGGGATAGCGGCACTGAAGCTTTCTTT

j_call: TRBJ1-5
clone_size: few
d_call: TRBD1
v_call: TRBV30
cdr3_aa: CAWGQGINQPQHF
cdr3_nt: TGTGCCTGGGGACAGGGAATCAATCAGCCCCAGCATTTT

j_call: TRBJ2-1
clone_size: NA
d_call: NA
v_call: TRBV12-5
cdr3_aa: CASGTSTEQFF
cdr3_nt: TGTGCTAGTGGTACTTCGACAGAGCAGTTCTTC

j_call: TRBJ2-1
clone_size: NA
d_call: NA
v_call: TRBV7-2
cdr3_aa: CASISRGNYNEQFF
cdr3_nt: TGTGCCAGCATTTCCCGCGGAAACTACAATGAGCAGTTCTTC

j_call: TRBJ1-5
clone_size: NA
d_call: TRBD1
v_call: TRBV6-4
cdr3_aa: CASKTRDRGNQPQHF
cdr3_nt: TGTGCCAGTAAAACCCGGGACAGAGGCAATCAGCCCCAGCATTTT

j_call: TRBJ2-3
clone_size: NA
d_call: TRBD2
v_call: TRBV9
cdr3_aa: CASSVVGLAGEYTDTQYF
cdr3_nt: TGTGCCAGCAGCGTAGTAGGGCTAGCGGGAGAGTACACAGATACGCAGTATTTT

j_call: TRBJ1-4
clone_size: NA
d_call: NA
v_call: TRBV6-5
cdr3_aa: CASSRGLNEKLFF
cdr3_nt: TGTGCCAGCAGCCGAGGGCTTAATGAAAAACTGTTTTTT

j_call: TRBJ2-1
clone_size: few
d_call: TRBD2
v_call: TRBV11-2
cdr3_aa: CASSSTGRSGDEQFF
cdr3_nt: TGTGCCAGCAGCTCCACCGGTCGAAGCGGGGATGAGCAGTTCTTC

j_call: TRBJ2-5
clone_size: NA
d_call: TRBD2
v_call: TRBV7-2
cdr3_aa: CASSHGLAGGSYQETQYF
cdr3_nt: TGTGCCAGCAGCCACGGACTAGCGGGAGGGTCGTACCAAGAGACCCAGTACTTC

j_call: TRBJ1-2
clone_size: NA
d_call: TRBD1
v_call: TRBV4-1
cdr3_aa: CASSSGQGDGYTF
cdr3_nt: TGCGCCAGCAGCTCTGGACAGGGCGATGGCTACACCTTC

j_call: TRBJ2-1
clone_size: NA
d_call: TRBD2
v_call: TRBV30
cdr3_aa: CAWSIRTSGSRVGFNEQFF
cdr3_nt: TGTGCCTGGAGTATACGGACTAGCGGGAGTCGGGTCGGCTTTAATGAGCAGTTCTTC

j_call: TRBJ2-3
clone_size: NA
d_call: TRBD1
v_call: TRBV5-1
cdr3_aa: CASSLGQGASTDTQYF
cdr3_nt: TGCGCCAGCAGCCTAGGACAGGGGGCTAGCACAGATACGCAGTATTTT

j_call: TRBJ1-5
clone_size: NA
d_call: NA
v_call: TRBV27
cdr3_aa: CASSLSRGRLEPQHF
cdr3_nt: TGTGCCAGCAGTTTATCCCGGGGGCGACTGGAGCCCCAGCATTTT

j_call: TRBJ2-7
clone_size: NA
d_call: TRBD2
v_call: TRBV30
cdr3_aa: CAWSVGRALYEQYF
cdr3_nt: TGTGCCTGGAGCGTCGGGAGGGCCCTTTACGAGCAGTACTTC

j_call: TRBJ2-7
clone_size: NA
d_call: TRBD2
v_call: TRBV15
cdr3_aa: CATSRDLAGGFYEQYF
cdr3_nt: TGTGCCACCAGCAGAGATCTTGCGGGAGGGTTTTACGAGCAGTACTTC

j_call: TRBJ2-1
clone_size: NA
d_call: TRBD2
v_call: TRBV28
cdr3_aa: CASSSPGLADNEQFF
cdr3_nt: TGTGCCAGCAGTTCCCCGGGACTAGCGGACAATGAGCAGTTCTTC

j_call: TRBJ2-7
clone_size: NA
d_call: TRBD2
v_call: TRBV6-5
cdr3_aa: CASSWATSGVPTEQYF
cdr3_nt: TGTGCCAGCAGTTGGGCGACTAGCGGGGTCCCTACCGAGCAGTACTTC

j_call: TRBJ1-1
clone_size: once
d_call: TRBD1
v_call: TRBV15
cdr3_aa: CATSMRTGRTEAFF
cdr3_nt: TGTGCCACCAGCATGAGGACAGGGCGCACTGAAGCTTTCTTT

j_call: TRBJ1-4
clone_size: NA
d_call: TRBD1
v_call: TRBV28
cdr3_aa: CASSFYRGRNNEKLFF
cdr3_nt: TGTGCCAGCAGTTTTTATAGGGGGCGCAATAATGAAAAACTGTTTTTT

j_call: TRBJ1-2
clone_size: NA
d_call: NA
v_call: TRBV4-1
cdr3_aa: CASSQETGLRGYTF
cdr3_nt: TGCGCCAGCAGCCAAGAGACAGGACTTAGAGGCTACACCTTC

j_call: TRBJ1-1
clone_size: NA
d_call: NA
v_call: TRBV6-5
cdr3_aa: CASQGRRNTEAFF
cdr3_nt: TGTGCCAGCCAGGGACGGAGGAACACTGAAGCTTTCTTT

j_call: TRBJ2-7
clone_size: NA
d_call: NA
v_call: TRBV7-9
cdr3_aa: CASSLGGRSSYEQYF
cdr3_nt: TGTGCCAGCAGCTTAGGAGGAAGGAGCTCCTACGAGCAGTACTTC

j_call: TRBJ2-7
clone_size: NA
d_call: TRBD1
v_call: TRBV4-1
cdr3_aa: CASSQGGTGGYEQYF
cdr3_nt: TGCGCCAGCAGCCAAGGAGGGACAGGGGGTTACGAGCAGTACTTC

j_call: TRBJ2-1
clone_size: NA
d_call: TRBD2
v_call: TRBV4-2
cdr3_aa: CASSQVLLAGGYNEQFF
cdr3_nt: TGTGCCAGCAGCCAAGTTCTTCTAGCGGGAGGGTACAATGAGCAGTTCTTC

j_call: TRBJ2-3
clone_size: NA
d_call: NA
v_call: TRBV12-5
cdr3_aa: CASGLVLRDPRDTQYF
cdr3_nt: TGTGCTAGTGGTTTGGTACTAAGGGACCCCAGGGATACGCAGTATTTT